This T cell receptor (beta chain) was captured by sequencing in a study of OX40 agonist ivuxolimab in advanced cancers. Study context: Enrolled patients in dose escalation had cancers that were hepatocellular carcinoma, melanoma, renal cell or head and neck cancer.

Assay: immunoSEQ multiplex PCR; the TCRdb copy retains only in-frame clones and omits some. This sample has around 73,000 clones, with 90% found just once. Between the trimmed V and J ends, which lost 1 base and 2 bases, there was a span of 6 bases. The CDR3 has 13 residues. Germline values: CDR1 KGHSH, CDR2 LQKENI. To note about this clone: In the same sample, other DNA sequences code for this CDR3.

This TCR was sampled from an adult with an advanced solid tumor such as melanoma, head and neck, liver or kidney cancer. This specimen consisted of CD4+ or CD8+ T cells sorted from blood, obtained in a trial of the OX40 agonist ivuxolimab. The rearrangement uses TRBV18 and TRBJ2-7; a possible D gene is TRBD2 (6 bases). The CDR3 nucleotides are TGTGCCAGCTCACCACGGGGGGCCTACGAGCAGTACTTC. Amino acids: CASSPRGAYEQYF.